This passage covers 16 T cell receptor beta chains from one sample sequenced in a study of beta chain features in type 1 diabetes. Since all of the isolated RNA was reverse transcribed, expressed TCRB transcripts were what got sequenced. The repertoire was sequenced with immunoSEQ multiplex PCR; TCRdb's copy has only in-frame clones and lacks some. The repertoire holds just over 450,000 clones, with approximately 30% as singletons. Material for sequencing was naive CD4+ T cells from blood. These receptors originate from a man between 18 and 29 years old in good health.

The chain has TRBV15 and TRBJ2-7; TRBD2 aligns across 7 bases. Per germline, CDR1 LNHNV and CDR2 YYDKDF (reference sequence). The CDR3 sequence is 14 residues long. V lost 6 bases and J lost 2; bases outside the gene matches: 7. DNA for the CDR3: TGTGCCACCAGGAGGGAACTAGCGACCTACGAGCAGTACTTC. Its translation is CATRRELATYEQYF.

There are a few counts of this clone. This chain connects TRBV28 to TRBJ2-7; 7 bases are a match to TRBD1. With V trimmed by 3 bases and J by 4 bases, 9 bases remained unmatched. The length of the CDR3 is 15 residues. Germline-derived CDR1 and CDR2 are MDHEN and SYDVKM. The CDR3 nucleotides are TGTGCCAGCAGTTTGCCGGGACAGCAAGCTTACGAGCAGTACTTC. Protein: CASSLPGQQAYEQYF.

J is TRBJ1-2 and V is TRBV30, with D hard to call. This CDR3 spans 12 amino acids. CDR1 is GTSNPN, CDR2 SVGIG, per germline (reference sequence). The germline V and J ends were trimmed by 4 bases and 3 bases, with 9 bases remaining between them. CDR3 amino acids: CAWTWGYYGYTF. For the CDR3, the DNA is TGTGCCTGGACCTGGGGATACTATGGCTACACCTTC.

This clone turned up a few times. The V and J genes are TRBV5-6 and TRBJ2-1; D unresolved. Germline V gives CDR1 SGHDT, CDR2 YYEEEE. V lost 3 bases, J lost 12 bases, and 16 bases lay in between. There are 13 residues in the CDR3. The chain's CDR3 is CASSSRRVATQFF. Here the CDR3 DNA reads TGTGCCAGCAGCTCGAGAAGGGTCGCGACGCAGTTCTTC.

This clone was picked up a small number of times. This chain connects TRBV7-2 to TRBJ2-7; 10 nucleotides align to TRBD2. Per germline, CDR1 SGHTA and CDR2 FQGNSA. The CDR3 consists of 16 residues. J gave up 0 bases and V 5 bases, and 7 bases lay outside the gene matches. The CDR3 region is CASSPRTSGTSYEQYF. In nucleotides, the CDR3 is TGTGCCAGCAGCCCTAGGACTAGCGGTACCTCCTACGAGCAGTACTTC.

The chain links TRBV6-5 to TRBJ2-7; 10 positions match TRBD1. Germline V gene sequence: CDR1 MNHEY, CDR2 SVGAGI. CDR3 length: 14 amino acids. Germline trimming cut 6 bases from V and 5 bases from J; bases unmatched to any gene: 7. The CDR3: CASRRDRGGDEQYF. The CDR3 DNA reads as TGTGCCAGCAGGAGGGACAGGGGCGGTGACGAGCAGTACTTC.

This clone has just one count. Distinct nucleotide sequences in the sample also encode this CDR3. Here the CDR3 DNA reads TGCAGTGCGAGACAGAACACTGAAGCTTTCTTT. The encoded protein is CSARQNTEAFF. The V and J genes are TRBV20-1 and TRBJ1-1, with no clear D. CDR3 length equals 11 residues. CDR1 is DFQATT and CDR2 is SNEGSKA in the germline V gene (reference sequence). V lost 6 bases to trimming and J lost 1 base, with 6 bases between them.

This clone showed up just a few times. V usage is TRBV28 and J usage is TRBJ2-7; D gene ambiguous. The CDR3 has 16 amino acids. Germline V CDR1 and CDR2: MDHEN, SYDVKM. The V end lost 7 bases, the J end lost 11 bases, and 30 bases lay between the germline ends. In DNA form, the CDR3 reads TGTGCCAGCACTTGGGGTCCTAGTGGACCACCTACAGATGAGTACTTC. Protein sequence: CASTWGPSGPPTDEYF. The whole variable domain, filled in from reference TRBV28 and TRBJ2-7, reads DVKVTQSSRYLVKRTGEKVFLECVQDMDHENMFWYRQDPGLGLRLIYFSYDVKMKEKGDIPEGYSVSREKKERFSLILESASTNQTSMYLCASTWGPSGPPTDEYFGPGTRLTVT.

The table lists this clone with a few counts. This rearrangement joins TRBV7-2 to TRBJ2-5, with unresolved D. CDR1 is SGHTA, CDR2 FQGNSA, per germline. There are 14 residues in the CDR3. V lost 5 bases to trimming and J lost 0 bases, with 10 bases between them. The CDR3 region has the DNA TGTGCCAGCAGCGCATCTAGTTACCAAGAGACCCAGTACTTC. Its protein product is CASSASSYQETQYF. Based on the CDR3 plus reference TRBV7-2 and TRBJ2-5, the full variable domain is GAGVSQSPSNKVTEKGKDVELRCDPISGHTALYWYRQSLGQGLEFLIYFQGNSAPDKSGLPSDRFSAERTGGSVSTLTIQRTQQEDSAVYLCASSASSYQETQYFGPGTRLLVL.

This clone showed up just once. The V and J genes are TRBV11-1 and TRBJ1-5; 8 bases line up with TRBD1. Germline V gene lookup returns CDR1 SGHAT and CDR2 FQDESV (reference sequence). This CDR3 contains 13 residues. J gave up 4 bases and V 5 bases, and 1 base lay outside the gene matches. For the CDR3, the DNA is TGTGCCAGCAGCCAGGGGGCGAATCAGCCCCAGCATTTT. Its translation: CASSQGANQPQHF.

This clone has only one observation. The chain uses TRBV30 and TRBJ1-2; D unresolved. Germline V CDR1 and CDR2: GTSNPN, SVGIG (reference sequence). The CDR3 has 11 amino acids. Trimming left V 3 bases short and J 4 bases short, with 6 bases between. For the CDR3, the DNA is TGTGCCTGGAGGTCCGGCTATGGCTACACCTTC. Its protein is CAWRSGYGYTF.

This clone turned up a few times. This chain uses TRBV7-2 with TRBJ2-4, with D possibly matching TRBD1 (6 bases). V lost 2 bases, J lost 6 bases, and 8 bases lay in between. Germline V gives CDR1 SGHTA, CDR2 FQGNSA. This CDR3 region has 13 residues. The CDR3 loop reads CASSLLQGNIQYF. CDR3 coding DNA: TGTGCCAGCAGCTTATTACAGGGAAACATTCAGTACTTC.

DNA of the CDR3: TGTGCCAGCAGCGTAGGTGGAGGGGAAAGAGAGACCCAGTACTTC. It yields the protein CASSVGGGERETQYF. The chain has TRBV9 and TRBJ2-5; tentative D call: TRBD2 (6 bases). The CDR3 is made up of 15 amino acids. The germline V gene has CDR1 SGDLS and CDR2 YYNGEE. Trimming pared 0 bases from V and 4 bases from J, leaving 13 bases between.

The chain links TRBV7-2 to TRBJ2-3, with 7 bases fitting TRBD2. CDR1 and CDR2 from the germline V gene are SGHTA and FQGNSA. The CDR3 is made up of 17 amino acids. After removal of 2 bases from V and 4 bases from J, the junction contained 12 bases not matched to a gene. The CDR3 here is CASSLFTGTTQADTQYF. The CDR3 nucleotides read TGTGCCAGCAGCTTATTCACCGGGACTACCCAGGCAGATACGCAGTATTTT.

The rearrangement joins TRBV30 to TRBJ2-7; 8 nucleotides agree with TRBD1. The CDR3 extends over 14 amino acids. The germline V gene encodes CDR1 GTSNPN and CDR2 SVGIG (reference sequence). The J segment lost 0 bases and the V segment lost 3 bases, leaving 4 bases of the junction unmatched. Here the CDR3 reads CAWSQGAYSYEQYF. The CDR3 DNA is TGTGCCTGGAGCCAGGGGGCTTACTCCTACGAGCAGTACTTC.

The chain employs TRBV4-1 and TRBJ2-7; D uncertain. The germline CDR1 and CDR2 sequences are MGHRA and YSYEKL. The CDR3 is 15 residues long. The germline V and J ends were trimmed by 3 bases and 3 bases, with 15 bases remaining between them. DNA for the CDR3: TGCGCCAGCAGCCATCCCTCGCAGTTGATCTACGAGCAGTACTTC. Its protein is CASSHPSQLIYEQYF.